These 28 T cell receptor beta chains originate from one sample sequenced in a study of blood T cell repertoires in COVID-19. Generated by immunoSEQ multiplex PCR, the TCRdb table keeps only in-frame clones and is missing some. The sample yields 350,000 to 400,000 clones, 88% seen once. The specimen was PBMCs or T cells enriched from blood (not recorded which). Receptor source: a woman in her late teens or twenties who had recovered from COVID-19.

This chain joins TRBV6-5 and TRBJ1-4; D remains ambiguous. Per the germline V gene, CDR1 is MNHEY and CDR2 is SVGAGI. This CDR3 is built from 16 residues. Between the trimmed V and J ends, which lost 0 bases and 0 bases, there was a span of 8 bases. The chain's CDR3 is CASSYSPGSTNEKLFF. In DNA form, the CDR3 reads TGTGCCAGCAGTTACTCCCCAGGCTCAACTAATGAAAAACTGTTTTTT.

V is TRBV11-2 and J is TRBJ1-3; D is possibly TRBD1 (5 bases). In germline, CDR1 is SGHAT, CDR2 FQNNGV. Trimming left V 1 base short and J 2 bases short, with 9 bases between. This CDR3 has 15 amino acids. The CDR3 region has the DNA TGTGCCAGCAGCTTAGGCGCAGGGCCTGGAAACACCATATATTTT. Its translation is CASSLGAGPGNTIYF.

CDR3 in amino acids: CASSFDRTPDTGELFF. As DNA, the CDR3 is TGTGCCAGCAGTTTTGATAGGACTCCAGACACCGGGGAGCTGTTTTTT. The J gene is TRBJ2-2, the V gene TRBV28; D perhaps matches TRBD2 (5 bases). This CDR3 spans 16 amino acids. V dropped 3 bases and J dropped 3 bases, with 14 bases sitting between them. Germline V gene data show CDR1 as MDHEN and CDR2 as SYDVKM.

This chain uses TRBV7-9 with TRBJ1-2; TRBD1 aligns across 7 bases. The CDR3 consists of 17 residues. The junction had 13 bases not matched to a gene; V was cut back by 1 base and J by 5 bases. Germline CDR1 and CDR2: SEHNR and FQNEAQ (reference sequence). The CDR3 coding sequence is TGTGCCAGCAGCTTAGGTTCAGGTTGGACAGGTGCATATGGCTACACCTTC. It specifies CASSLGSGWTGAYGYTF.

The gene calls are TRBV12-3 or TRBV12-4 and TRBJ1-2; the match to TRBD1 covers 9 bases. Trimming removed 4 bases from V and 8 bases from J; junction bases left unmatched: 5. The CDR3 contains 13 residues. CDR3 nucleotides: TGTGCCAGCAGTTCCGGGACAGGGCACGGCTACACCTTC. Encoded protein: CASSSGTGHGYTF.

The rearrangement uses TRBV12-3 or TRBV12-4 and TRBJ2-5; D gene uncertain. This CDR3 is built from 13 residues. V was shortened by 4 bases and J by 2 bases, with 8 bases between the two germline ends. Here the CDR3 reads CASSSPPQETQYF. As DNA, the CDR3 is TGTGCCAGCAGTTCCCCCCCGCAAGAGACCCAGTACTTC.

This clone was observed a handful of times. The chain uses TRBV7-2 and TRBJ1-5; 12 bases map to TRBD1. Germline lookup yields CDR1 SGHTA and CDR2 FQGNSA. The CDR3 extends over 15 amino acids. V shed 5 bases, J shed 4 bases, and the junction held 3 bases outside the gene matches. CDR3 amino acids: CASSLGQGANQPQHF. The CDR3 DNA is TGTGCCAGCAGCCTGGGACAGGGGGCGAATCAGCCCCAGCATTTT. The whole variable domain, remainder taken from reference TRBV7-2 and TRBJ1-5, is GAGVSQSPSNKVTEKGKDVELRCDPISGHTALYWYRQSLGQGLEFLIYFQGNSAPDKSGLPSDRFSAERTGGSVSTLTIQRTQQEDSAVYLCASSLGQGANQPQHFGDGTRLSIL.

On this clone itself: The junction departs from the called germline gene at one end, perhaps through a read error. This sequence joins TRBV5-1 and TRBJ1-4; tentatively, D is TRBD1 (5 bases). The CDR3 runs 17 residues. CDR1 and CDR2 from the germline V gene are SGHRS and YFSETQ. The CDR3 spells CASRLVSRAATNEKLFF. CDR3 nucleotides: TGCGCCAGCAGATTGGTGTCCAGGGCTGCAACTAATGAAAAACTGTTTTTT.

This chain links TRBV29-1 with TRBJ2-7, with TRBD1 identical over 8 bases. From germline, CDR1 is SQVTM and CDR2 ANQGSEA. The CDR3 extends over 15 amino acids. Trimming removed 4 bases from V and 5 bases from J; junction bases left unmatched: 13. CDR3 loop: CSVALRQGALDEQYF. The CDR3 coding sequence is TGCAGCGTTGCATTAAGGCAGGGGGCCCTCGACGAGCAGTACTTC.

A single count supports this clone. The chain couples TRBV5-4 to TRBJ2-3; TRBD2 aligns across 12 bases. Germline CDR1 reads SGHNT; CDR2 reads YYREEE (reference sequence). J was trimmed by 4 bases and V by 4 bases; bases with no gene match: 7. This CDR3 contains 16 residues. The CDR3 reads CASSLDGLAGPDTQYF. In nucleotides, the CDR3 is TGTGCCAGCAGCCTTGATGGACTAGCGGGGCCAGATACGCAGTATTTT.

V is TRBV11-3 and J is TRBJ1-6, with 8 nucleotides matching TRBD1. The V gene's germline CDR1 is SGHNT and CDR2 YENEEA. The CDR3 sequence is 14 residues long. V was pared by 3 bases and J by 7 bases, with 2 bases of the junction left unmatched. The DNA of the CDR3 is TGTGCCAGCAGCTTTCAGGGGGCGAATTCACCCCTCCACTTT. As protein: CASSFQGANSPLHF. Together with reference TRBV11-3 and TRBJ1-6, the CDR3 gives the full variable domain: EAGVVQSPRYKIIEKKQPVAFWCNPISGHNTLYWYLQNLGQGPELLIRYENEEAVDDSQLPKDRFSAERLKGVDSTLKIQPAELGDSAVYLCASSFQGANSPLHFGNGTRLTVT.

The CDR3 DNA reads TGTGCCAGCAGGCAGGGGTTGGATTCACCCCTCCACTTT. It yields the protein CASRQGLDSPLHF. The chain is built from TRBV27 and TRBJ1-6, with D possibly TRBD1 on 6 matching bases. V lost 6 bases and J 8 bases, leaving 11 bases between the germline ends. The V gene's germline CDR1 is MNHEY and CDR2 SMNVEV (reference sequence). The CDR3 runs 13 residues.

This chain uses TRBV6-4 with TRBJ1-5, with D maybe TRBD1 (5 bases). V lost 4 bases to trimming and J lost 5 bases, with 18 bases between them. This CDR3 has 16 residues. Germline V gene sequence: CDR1 MRHNA, CDR2 SNTAGT. Here the CDR3 DNA reads TGTGCCAGCAGTGGGCCCCCCAGGGAGGCGGATCAGCCCCAGCATTTT. Translating it yields CASSGPPREADQPQHF.

The chain employs TRBV28 and TRBJ1-1, with 11 bases that match TRBD1. CDR3 size: 14 residues. J lost 6 bases, V lost 5 bases, and 5 bases had no gene match. Germline V gene sequence: CDR1 MDHEN, CDR2 SYDVKM. As DNA, the CDR3 is TGTGCCAGCAGTGGACAGGGGGCAGGACCTGAAGCTTTCTTT. Its translation: CASSGQGAGPEAFF.

V is TRBV11-2 and J is TRBJ1-1, with 10 bases identical to TRBD1. Per the germline V gene, CDR1 is SGHAT and CDR2 is FQNNGV. V was clipped by 7 bases and J by 7 bases; unmatched bases: 12. The CDR3 runs 15 residues. The CDR3 reads CASTKPTGTGVEAFF. The CDR3 nucleotides are TGTGCCAGCACCAAACCAACCGGGACAGGGGTTGAAGCTTTCTTT.

The V call is TRBV5-4, the J call TRBJ1-1; no firm D call. The CDR3 spans 13 residues. CDR1 SGHNT and CDR2 YYREEE come from the germline V gene (reference sequence). Trimming shortened V by 2 bases and J by 8 bases, and 13 bases separated the two germline ends. The CDR3 spells CASSFRSRPEAFF. The CDR3 DNA sequence: TGTGCCAGCAGCTTTAGGAGTCGGCCGGAAGCTTTCTTT.

J is TRBJ1-2 and V is TRBV29-1, with 10 bases identical to TRBD1. V lost 4 bases to trimming and J lost 8 bases; unmatched junction nucleotides: 7. The CDR3 runs to 13 residues. The germline V gene encodes CDR1 SQVTM and CDR2 ANQGSEA. CDR3 region: CSVGGDRGGGYTF. The CDR3 DNA reads as TGCAGCGTTGGAGGGGACAGGGGTGGAGGCTACACCTTC.

This chain connects TRBV4-3 to TRBJ2-7; 9 positions agree with TRBD2. The V gene's germline CDR1 is LGHNA and CDR2 YSLEER. This CDR3 is 16 amino acids long. The V and J ends lost 1 base and 2 bases, in that order; junction bases with no gene match: 6. The CDR3 sequence: CASSQGFSGGTYEQYF. CDR3 in DNA: TGCGCCAGCAGCCAAGGGTTTAGCGGGGGAACCTACGAGCAGTACTTC.

The CDR3: CASSDHWGGRPTGELFF. Written as DNA, the CDR3 is TGTGCCAGCAGTGACCATTGGGGGGGGCGCCCCACCGGGGAGCTGTTTTTT. V is TRBV6-1 and J is TRBJ2-2, with a weak D call TRBD2 (7 bases). V gave up 3 bases and J gave up 4 bases, with 18 bases separating them. The CDR3 runs to 17 residues. Per the germline V gene, CDR1 is MNHNS and CDR2 is SASEGT.

This sequence joins TRBV30 and TRBJ2-7; a weak D match, TRBD1 (6 bases). Germline assignment: CDR1 GTSNPN and CDR2 SVGIG (reference sequence). The CDR3 contains 17 residues. The V gene lost 2 bases and the J gene lost 0 bases, with 20 bases spanning the gap. The CDR3 region has the DNA TGTGCCTGGAGTCCCCGTTGGGGAGACAGGTACTCCTACGAGCAGTACTTC. Its translation: CAWSPRWGDRYSYEQYF.

This clone was recorded only once. The chain is built from TRBV5-1 and TRBJ2-4, with D perhaps matching TRBD2 (6 bases). The CDR3 is 16 residues long. Trimming took off 4 bases at V and 0 bases at J, with 14 bases between the two ends. Germline V lookup: CDR1 SGHRS, CDR2 YFSETQ. CDR3 sequence (DNA): TGCGCCAGCAGCCCCCAGGGACTTCTAGCCAAAAACATTCAGTACTTC. Protein sequence: CASSPQGLLAKNIQYF.

The chain uses TRBV7-2 and TRBJ1-2; weak D call: TRBD1 (6 bases). The CDR3 consists of 13 residues. Trimming shortened V by 2 bases and J by 6 bases, and 10 bases separated the two germline ends. Looked up from germline, CDR1 is SGHTA and CDR2 is FQGNSA. The CDR3 reads CASSLQGIHGYTF. The CDR3 DNA is TGTGCCAGCAGCTTACAGGGGATCCATGGCTACACCTTC. Using reference TRBV7-2 and TRBJ1-2 for the parts outside the CDR3, the full variable domain is GAGVSQSPSNKVTEKGKDVELRCDPISGHTALYWYRQSLGQGLEFLIYFQGNSAPDKSGLPSDRFSAERTGGSVSTLTIQRTQQEDSAVYLCASSLQGIHGYTFGSGTRLTVV.

The rearrangement links TRBV2 to TRBJ1-4; D remains ambiguous. Trimming pared 4 bases from V and 4 bases from J, leaving 16 bases between. CDR3 length: 16 residues. Germline-derived CDR1 and CDR2 are SNHLY and FYNNEI. DNA of the CDR3: TGTGCCAGCAGTGTTATCCGCCGACTGATTAATGAAAAACTGTTTTTT. As protein: CASSVIRRLINEKLFF.

The chain joins TRBV27 to TRBJ2-2; possible D gene TRBD2, 7 bases. This CDR3 is 15 amino acids long. Trimming pared 5 bases from V and 3 bases from J, leaving 13 bases between. Germline CDR1 is MNHEY and CDR2 is SMNVEV (reference sequence). In DNA form, the CDR3 reads TGTGCCAGCAGTGCGGGGGCCCTGGACACCGGGGAGCTGTTTTTT. Its protein is CASSAGALDTGELFF.

CDR3 amino acids: CASSPRLAGTNEQFF. CDR3 sequence (DNA): TGTGCCAGCAGCCCACGACTAGCGGGGACCAATGAGCAGTTCTTC. The J gene is TRBJ2-1, the V gene TRBV9, with 11 positions matching TRBD2. V lost 4 bases and J lost 6; bases outside the gene matches: 6. Germline V gene data show CDR1 as SGDLS and CDR2 as YYNGEE. This CDR3 contains 15 residues. Full variable domain (outside the CDR3, taken from reference TRBV9 and TRBJ2-1): DSGVTQTPKHLITATGQRVTLRCSPRSGDLSVYWYQQSLDQGLQFLIQYYNGEERAKGNILERFSAQQFPDLHSELNLSSLELGDSALYFCASSPRLAGTNEQFFGPGTRLTVL.

The rearrangement uses TRBV9 and TRBJ2-5, with D hard to call. This CDR3 region has 12 residues. V was clipped by 3 bases and J by 3 bases, with 6 bases between them. Looked up from germline, CDR1 is SGDLS and CDR2 is YYNGEE. The CDR3 DNA reads TGTGCCAGCAGCGACGGTAAAGAGACCCAGTACTTC. Its protein product is CASSDGKETQYF. The whole variable domain, filled in from reference TRBV9 and TRBJ2-5, reads DSGVTQTPKHLITATGQRVTLRCSPRSGDLSVYWYQQSLDQGLQFLIQYYNGEERAKGNILERFSAQQFPDLHSELNLSSLELGDSALYFCASSDGKETQYFGPGTRLLVL.

The V call is TRBV7-9, the J call TRBJ1-2; D ambiguous. Germline loops: CDR1 SEHNR, CDR2 FQNEAQ (reference sequence). The CDR3 extends over 14 amino acids. V was shortened by 1 base and J by 8 bases, with 14 bases between the two germline ends. This chain's CDR3 is CASSLGGISLGYTF. DNA of the CDR3: TGTGCCAGCAGCTTAGGAGGGATTTCCCTGGGCTACACCTTC.

This clone has just one count. CDR3: CASSRQGGRLNSPLHF. DNA for the CDR3: TGTGCCAGCAGTCGACAGGGGGGGAGACTTAATTCACCCCTCCACTTT. The chain couples TRBV2 to TRBJ1-6, with 9 bases lining up with TRBD1. Germline V gene data show CDR1 as SNHLY and CDR2 as FYNNEI. V was clipped by 5 bases and J by 6 bases; unmatched bases: 8. The CDR3 loop spans 16 amino acids.